This T cell receptor (beta chain) was identified during a study of beta chain features in type 1 diabetes. The sequenced template was cDNA made from the entire isolated RNA. TCRdb keeps only in-frame clones here, not all; method: immunoSEQ multiplex PCR. The sample has 860,000 or so clones, 15% to 20% seen once. With 0 bases clipped from V and 6 bases from J, the junction kept 5 bases outside the gene matches. Germline V gives CDR1 MGHRA, CDR2 YSYEKL. This CDR3 spans 15 amino acids. This clone has a handful of counts. Sequencing used naive CD4+ T cells from blood. The receptor was isolated from a woman aged 18-29 years in good health. The rearrangement uses TRBV4-1 and TRBJ1-5, with 7 bases aligning to TRBD1. The CDR3, as DNA: TGCGCCAGCAGCCAAGATAGACAGGGTGGTCAGCCCCAGCATTTT. Its translation is CASSQDRQGGQPQHF.